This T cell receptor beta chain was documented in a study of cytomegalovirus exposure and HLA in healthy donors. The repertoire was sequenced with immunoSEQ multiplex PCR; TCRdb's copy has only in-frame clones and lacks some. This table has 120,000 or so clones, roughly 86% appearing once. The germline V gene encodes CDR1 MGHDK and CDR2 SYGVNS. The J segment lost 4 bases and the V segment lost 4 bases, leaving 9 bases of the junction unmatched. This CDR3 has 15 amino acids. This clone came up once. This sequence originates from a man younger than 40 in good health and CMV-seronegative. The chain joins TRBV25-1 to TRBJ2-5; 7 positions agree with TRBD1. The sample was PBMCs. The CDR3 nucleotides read TGTGCCAGCAGTGCCGGGGACAGCAAGGTAGAGACCCAGTACTTC. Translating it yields CASSAGDSKVETQYF.